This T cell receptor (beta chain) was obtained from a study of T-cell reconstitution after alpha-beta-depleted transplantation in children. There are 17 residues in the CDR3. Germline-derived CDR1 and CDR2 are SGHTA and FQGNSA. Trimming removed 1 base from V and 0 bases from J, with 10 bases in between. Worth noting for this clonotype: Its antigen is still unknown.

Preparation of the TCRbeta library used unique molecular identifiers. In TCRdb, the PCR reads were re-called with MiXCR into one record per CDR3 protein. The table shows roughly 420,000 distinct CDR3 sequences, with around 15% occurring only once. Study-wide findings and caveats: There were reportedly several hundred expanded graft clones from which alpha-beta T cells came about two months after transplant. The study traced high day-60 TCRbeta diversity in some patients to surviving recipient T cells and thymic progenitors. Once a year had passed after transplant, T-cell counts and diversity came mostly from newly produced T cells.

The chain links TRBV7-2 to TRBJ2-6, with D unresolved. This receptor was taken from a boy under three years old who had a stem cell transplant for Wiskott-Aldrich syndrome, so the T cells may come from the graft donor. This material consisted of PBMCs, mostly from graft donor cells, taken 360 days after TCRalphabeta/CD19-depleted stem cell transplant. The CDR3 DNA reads TGTGCCAGCAGCTTAGTAGACACCCTCTCTGGGGCCAACGTCCTGACTTTC. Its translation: CASSLVDTLSGANVLTF.